Here is one TCR beta chain with its context. Its specificity is not known. The sample comes from a study of cytomegalovirus exposure and HLA in healthy donors. Overall study context: Inside one of the first data releases sat around 77 million unique TCRs taken from HLA-typed donors. Study outcomes and limitations: Per a prior analysis, the majority of TCR beta V segments were productive roughly 87% or roughly 30% of the time. TCR beta sequences reportedly predicted most subjects' HLA-A and HLA-B alleles accurately.

PCR involved 60 Vbeta and 13 Jbeta primers. Generated by immunoSEQ multiplex PCR, the TCRdb table keeps only in-frame clones and is missing some. The sample totals 150,000 to 200,000 clones. This CDR3 spans 14 amino acids. With V trimmed by 3 bases and J by 5 bases, 5 bases remained unmatched. From germline, CDR1 is LNHDA and CDR2 SQIVND (reference sequence). The specimen sequenced was PBMCs. The receptor was isolated from an older woman in good health and CMV-seronegative. This chain joins TRBV19 and TRBJ1-1, with 8 bases matching TRBD1. As DNA, the CDR3 is TGTGCCAGTAGTATCGATCAGGGGGCGACTGAAGCTTTCTTT. Amino acids: CASSIDQGATEAFF.